Sequencing of this T cell receptor (beta chain) was carried out in a study of neurological immune-mediated disorders. This clonotype was observed many times. The V gene end was trimmed by 6 bases and the J gene end by 4 bases; junction bases not matched to a gene: 1. CDR1 and CDR2 (germline): MNHNY, SVGAGI (reference sequence). The CDR3 consists of 12 residues. TCRdb processed the 5' RACE reads anew with MiXCR; each CDR3 protein has one entry. The data contain roughly 41,000 distinct CDR3 sequences, roughly 2% of them seen just once; the ten biggest clones take up 2% to 2.5%. The TCR originated in a woman between 40 and 50 years old with multiple sclerosis. Material: PBMCs. The chain combines TRBV6-6 with TRBJ2-3, with 7 bases identical to TRBD1. CDR3: CASSGTADTQYF. CDR3 in DNA: TGTGCCAGCAGCGGGACAGCAGATACGCAGTATTTT.